Listed here are 6 T cell receptor beta chains from one sample, sequenced in a study of immune evolution from preneoplasia to lung adenocarcinoma. Clones were read by immunoSEQ multiplex PCR, and TCRdb kept only the in-frame ones, dropping some. Found here are thousands of clones, over 65% of them singletons; the top ten hold just over 6.5%. The sequenced material came from FFPE lung adenocarcinoma in situ tissue. These receptors all come from a person aged 55-80 years with lung adenocarcinoma.

In regard to this clone: The junction does not match germline at one end; this may be a read error. Here the CDR3 DNA reads TGTGCTAGCAGCCGAGACAGGGTGGGCGAGACCCAGTACTTC. Its translation: CASSRDRVGETQYF. This chain connects TRBV7-7 to TRBJ2-5; TRBD1 matches at 7 bases. Germline loops: CDR1 SSHAT, CDR2 FNYEAQ (reference sequence). The CDR3 is 14 amino acids.

For this clone: A junction end diverges from the germline sequence, so it may reflect a read error. This chain links TRBV4-1 with TRBJ1-5; D is undetermined. Looked up from germline, CDR1 is MGHRA and CDR2 is YSYEKL. The CDR3 consists of 16 residues. The DNA of the CDR3 is TGCGCCAGCAGCCCAAAGGGTTACGATAGCAATCAGTCCCAGCATTTT. Protein product: CASSPKGYDSNQSQHF.

V is TRBV27 and J is TRBJ2-3, with 11 bases matching TRBD2. The J segment lost 5 bases and the V segment lost 6 bases, leaving 10 bases of the junction unmatched. Germline CDR1 and CDR2: MNHEY and SMNVEV (reference sequence). The CDR3 sequence is 16 residues long. The DNA of the CDR3 is TGTGCCAGCAGCCCTATTCTAGCGGGGGGAGGAGATACGCAGTATTTT. It codes for CASSPILAGGGDTQYF.

The CDR3, as DNA: TGTGCCAGCAGCTTATCGCGGACAGGGACAGATACGCAGTATTTT. This gives the protein CASSLSRTGTDTQYF. The genes are TRBV7-2 and TRBJ2-3; 8 bases fit TRBD1. This CDR3 spans 15 amino acids. With 2 bases clipped from V and 3 bases from J, the junction kept 4 bases outside the gene matches. Germline loops: CDR1 SGHTA, CDR2 FQGNSA.

This rearrangement joins TRBV4-1 to TRBJ2-7; D is unresolved. V was trimmed by 2 bases and J by 0 bases, leaving 11 bases between them. The germline V gene has CDR1 MGHRA and CDR2 YSYEKL. The CDR3 length is 15 residues. CDR3: CASSQNGPSSYEQYF. DNA for the CDR3: TGCGCCAGCAGCCAAAATGGGCCCAGCTCCTACGAGCAGTACTTC.

The V call is TRBV7-8, the J call TRBJ1-2; D is uncertain. Germline V gene lookup returns CDR1 SGHVS and CDR2 FQNEAQ. The length of the CDR3 is 15 residues. V was clipped by 5 bases and J by 4 bases, with 17 bases between them. CDR3 sequence: CASSPRVGSGYGYTF. DNA of the CDR3: TGTGCCAGCAGCCCCCGGGTGGGCTCAGGCTATGGCTACACCTTC.